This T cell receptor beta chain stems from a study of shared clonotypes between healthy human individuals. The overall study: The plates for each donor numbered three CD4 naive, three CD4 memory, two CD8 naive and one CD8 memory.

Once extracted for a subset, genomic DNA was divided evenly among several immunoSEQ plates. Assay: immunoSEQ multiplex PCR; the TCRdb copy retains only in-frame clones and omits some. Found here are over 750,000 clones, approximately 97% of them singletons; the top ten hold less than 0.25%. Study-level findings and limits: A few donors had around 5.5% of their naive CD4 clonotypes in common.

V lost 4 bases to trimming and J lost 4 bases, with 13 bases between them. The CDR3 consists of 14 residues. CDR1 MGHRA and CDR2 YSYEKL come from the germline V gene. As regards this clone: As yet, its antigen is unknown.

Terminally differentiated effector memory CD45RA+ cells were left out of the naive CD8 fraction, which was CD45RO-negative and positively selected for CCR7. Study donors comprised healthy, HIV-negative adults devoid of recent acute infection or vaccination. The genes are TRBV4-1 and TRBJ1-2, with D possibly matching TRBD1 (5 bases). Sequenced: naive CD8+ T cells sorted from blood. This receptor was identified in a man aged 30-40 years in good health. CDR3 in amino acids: CASSPNGGSYGYTF. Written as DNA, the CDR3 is TGCGCCAGCAGCCCCAACGGGGGGAGCTATGGCTACACCTTC.